This T cell receptor (beta chain) comes out of a study of T cells in Graves' hyperthyroidism and ophthalmopathy. In the study overall: The initial diagnosis was the point when peripheral blood was collected, ahead of any treatment. Points from the study as a whole: Using 13 V-J features, a model discriminated ophthalmopathy from stable hyperthyroidism. The blood repertoire included most of the expanded thyroid clonotypes above 0.001. Progression to ophthalmopathy was predicted a median of roughly 6.5 months early.

This clonotype was seen at least ten times. Its specificity is unknown. V was trimmed by 5 bases and J by 3 bases, leaving 13 bases between them. The CDR3 has 15 amino acids. CDR1 is SGHAT and CDR2 is FQDESV in the germline V gene (reference sequence). From RNA transcripts, TCR beta CDR3 regions were amplified. A set of HTBI primers served as the primers for a first-round RT-PCR of the TCR CDR3. Using its own MiXCR run on the multiplex PCR reads, TCRdb lists one record per CDR3 protein. The sample has about 350,000 distinct CDR3 sequences, around 14% seen once. The specimen was blood. The clonotype comes from a woman between 25 and 40 years old with Graves' hyperthyroidism. The chain uses TRBV11-1 and TRBJ2-2; D gene ambiguous. The CDR3 DNA sequence: TGTGCCAGCAGCCCTGTAGGCGGTTACACCGGGGAGCTGTTTTTT. Protein sequence: CASSPVGGYTGELFF. Complete variable domain (other parts from reference TRBV11-1 and TRBJ2-2): EAEVAQSPRYKITEKSQAVAFWCDPISGHATLYWYRQILGQGPELLVQFQDESVVDDSQLPKDRFSAERLKGVDSTLKIQPAELGDSAMYLCASSPVGGYTGELFFGEGSRLTVL.